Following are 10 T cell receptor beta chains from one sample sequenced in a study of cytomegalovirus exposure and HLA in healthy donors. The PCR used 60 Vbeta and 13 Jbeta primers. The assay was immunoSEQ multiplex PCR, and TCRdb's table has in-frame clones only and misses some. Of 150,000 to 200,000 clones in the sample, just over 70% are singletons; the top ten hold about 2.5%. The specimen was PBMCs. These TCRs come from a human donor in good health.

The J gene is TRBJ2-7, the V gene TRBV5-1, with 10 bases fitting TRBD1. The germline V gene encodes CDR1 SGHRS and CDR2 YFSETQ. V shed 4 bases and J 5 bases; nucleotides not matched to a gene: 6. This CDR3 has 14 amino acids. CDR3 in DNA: TGCGCCAGCAGCGCGGGACAGGGGTGGGACGAGCAGTACTTC. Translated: CASSAGQGWDEQYF.

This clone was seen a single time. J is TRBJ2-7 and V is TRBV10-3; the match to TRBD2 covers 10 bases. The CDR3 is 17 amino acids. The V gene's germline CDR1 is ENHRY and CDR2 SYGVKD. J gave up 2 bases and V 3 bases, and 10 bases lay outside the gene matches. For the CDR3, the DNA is TGTGCCATCAGTGAAAGGGCGATAGCGGGGGGAACCTACGAGCAGTACTTC. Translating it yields CAISERAIAGGTYEQYF.

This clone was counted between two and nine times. The CDR3 coding sequence is TGTGCCAGCAGCAGCGGGTCTGTAGCCAAAAACATTCAGTACTTC. Protein sequence: CASSSGSVAKNIQYF. The chain employs TRBV5-4 and TRBJ2-4, with TRBD2 as a possible D gene (6 bases). The CDR3 loop spans 15 amino acids. Germline loops: CDR1 SGHNT, CDR2 YYREEE (reference sequence). Trimming shortened V by 4 bases and J by 0 bases, and 11 bases separated the two germline ends.

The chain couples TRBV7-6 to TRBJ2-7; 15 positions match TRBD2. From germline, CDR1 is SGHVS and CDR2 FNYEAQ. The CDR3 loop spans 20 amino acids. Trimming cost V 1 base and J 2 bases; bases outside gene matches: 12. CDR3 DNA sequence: TGTGCCAGCAGCTTAGGAGGGGTTGGGACTAGCGGGGGGACTACCTACGAGCAGTACTTC. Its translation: CASSLGGVGTSGGTTYEQYF.

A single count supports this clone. The CDR3 loop reads CASSPRRGSTGELFF. For the CDR3, the DNA is TGTGCCAGCAGCCCTCGGCGGGGTTCAACCGGGGAGCTGTTTTTT. The chain recombines TRBV5-4 with TRBJ2-2; a possible D gene is TRBD2 (6 bases). Germline CDR1 and CDR2: SGHNT and YYREEE (reference sequence). Trimming removed 4 bases at V and 5 bases at J, with 15 bases between. CDR3 length: 15 amino acids.

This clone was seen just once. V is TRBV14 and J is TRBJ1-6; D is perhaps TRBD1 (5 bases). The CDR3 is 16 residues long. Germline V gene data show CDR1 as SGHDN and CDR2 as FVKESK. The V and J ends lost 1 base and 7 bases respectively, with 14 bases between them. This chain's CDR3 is CASSQAGVRDNSPLHF. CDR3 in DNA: TGTGCCAGCAGCCAAGCGGGGGTGAGGGACAATTCACCCCTCCACTTT.

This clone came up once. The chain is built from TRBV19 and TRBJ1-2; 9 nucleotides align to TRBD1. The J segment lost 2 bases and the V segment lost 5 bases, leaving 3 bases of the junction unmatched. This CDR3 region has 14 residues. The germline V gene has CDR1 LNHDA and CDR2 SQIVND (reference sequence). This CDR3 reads CASSLQGANYGYTF. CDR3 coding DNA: TGTGCCAGTAGTTTACAGGGGGCGAACTATGGCTACACCTTC.

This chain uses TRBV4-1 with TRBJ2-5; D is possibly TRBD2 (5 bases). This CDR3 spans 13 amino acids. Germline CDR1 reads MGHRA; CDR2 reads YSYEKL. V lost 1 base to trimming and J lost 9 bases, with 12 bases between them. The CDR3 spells CASSQALMEAQYF. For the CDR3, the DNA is TGCGCCAGCAGCCAAGCTCTCATGGAGGCCCAGTACTTC.

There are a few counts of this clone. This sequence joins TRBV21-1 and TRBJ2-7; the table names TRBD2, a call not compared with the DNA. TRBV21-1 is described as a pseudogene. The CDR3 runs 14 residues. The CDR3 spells CASSKSGGEYEQYF. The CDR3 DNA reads TGTGCCAGCAGCAAATCGGGGGGCGAGTACGAGCAGTACTTC.

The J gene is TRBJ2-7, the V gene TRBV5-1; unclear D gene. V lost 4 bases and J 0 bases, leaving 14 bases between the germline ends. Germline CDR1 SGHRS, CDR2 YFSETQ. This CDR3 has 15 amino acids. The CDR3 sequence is CASSPLLTSSYEQYF. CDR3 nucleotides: TGCGCCAGCAGCCCCCTCCTGACAAGCTCCTACGAGCAGTACTTC.